Each of the 17 T cell receptor beta chains below was sequenced from the same sample in a study of regulatory T cells in long-lasting Graves disease. Library construction for TCR beta used iRepertoire HTBI primers and Arm-PCR of CDR3 regions. TCRdb processed the multiplex PCR reads anew with MiXCR; each CDR3 protein has one entry. The table has approximately 350,000 distinct CDR3 sequences, over 15% seen once. Time point defined: newly diagnosed GD, antithyroid drugs for less than 3 months. RNA isolated from PBMCs was used to make the TCR library. Another study also made use of these data, one on T cells in Graves' hyperthyroidism and ophthalmopathy.

Sample: peripheral blood mononuclear cells (PBMCs), taken at new diagnosis, from a patient treated with antithyroid drugs. The receptor set was obtained from a man aged 35-49 years with Graves disease.

This clonotype was picked up many times. The CDR3 here is CASSNRDRYNEQFF. CDR3 in DNA: TGTGCCAGCAGTAACCGGGACAGATACAATGAGCAGTTCTTC. The genes are TRBV28 and TRBJ2-1; 7 positions agree with TRBD1. CDR1 MDHEN and CDR2 SYDVKM come from the germline V gene. There are 14 residues in the CDR3. With V trimmed by 5 bases and J by 4 bases, 5 bases remained unmatched.

This clonotype was recorded at least ten times. CDR3: CASSYWRGEELIEQYF. The CDR3 DNA reads TGTGCCAGCAGTTACTGGCGGGGCGAAGAGTTGATCGAGCAGTACTTC. The chain employs TRBV6-2 or TRBV6-3 and TRBJ2-7, with D possibly TRBD2 on 6 matching bases. The CDR3 length is 16 residues. Germline lookup yields CDR1 MNHEY and CDR2 SVGEGT. Deletions cut 1 base from V and 6 bases from J, with 19 bases between.

The chain joins TRBV5-1 to TRBJ2-2; D tentatively fits TRBD1 or TRBD2 (6 bases each). The ends were cut back, 4 bases at V and 2 bases at J, with 15 bases in the middle. CDR3 length equals 16 residues. Germline V lookup: CDR1 SGHRS, CDR2 YFSETQ. The CDR3 DNA reads as TGCGCCAGCAGCCCCGTAGAGGGGGGAAACACCGGGGAGCTGTTTTTT. Residues: CASSPVEGGNTGELFF.

Many counts were recorded for this clonotype. V gene TRBV20-1 combines with J gene TRBJ2-2, with a possible D match to TRBD2 (5 bases). Trimming cost V 2 bases and J 0 bases, with 16 bases left between them. This CDR3 spans 17 amino acids. CDR1 and CDR2 from the germline V gene are DFQATT and SNEGSKA (reference sequence). CDR3 amino acids: CSARRFVGRANTGELFF. CDR3 nucleotide sequence: TGCAGTGCTAGAAGGTTCGTTGGGCGGGCGAACACCGGGGAGCTGTTTTTT.

This chain uses TRBV11-2 with TRBJ2-2; D gene uncertain. V lost 6 bases and J lost 2, with 13 bases in between. CDR3 length: 15 amino acids. The germline CDR1 and CDR2 sequences are SGHAT and FQNNGV. In nucleotides, the CDR3 is TGTGCCAGCAGGCCCCCGGGCCAAAACACCGGGGAGCTGTTTTTT. Its translation is CASRPPGQNTGELFF.

J is TRBJ1-5 and V is TRBV6-1; perhaps TRBD1 as D (5 bases). There are 15 residues in the CDR3. V shed 0 bases and J shed 6 bases, with 12 bases lying between them. The germline gives CDR1 MNHNS, CDR2 SASEGT. CDR3 sequence reads: CASSEALDSPQPQHF. CDR3 coding DNA: TGTGCCAGCAGTGAAGCGCTAGACAGCCCTCAGCCCCAGCATTTT.

There are many counts of this clonotype. The chain joins TRBV12-3 or TRBV12-4 to TRBJ1-4; TRBD1 matches 7 bases. The length of the CDR3 is 16 residues. Unmatched junction bases numbered 6, after V lost 5 bases and J lost 0 bases. CDR3 in amino acids: CASSVARGATNEKLFF. As DNA, the CDR3 is TGTGCCAGCAGTGTCGCCAGGGGGGCAACTAATGAAAAACTGTTTTTT.

For this clonotype: This may be a read error: a much more frequent sequence differs by one nucleotide. The CDR3 carries no conserved terminal phenylalanine or tryptophan, so it likely arises from a read error. The chain couples TRBV20-1 to TRBJ2-2, with D possibly being TRBD1 (5 bases). CDR3 length: 16 amino acids. V was clipped by 0 bases and J by 3 bases, with 14 bases between them. The germline CDR1 and CDR2 sequences are DFQATT and SNEGSKA (reference sequence). As DNA, the CDR3 is TGCAGTGCTAGAGATTTAGGGGATGGGGACACCGGGGAGCTGTTTTGT. It encodes CSARDLGDGDTGELFC.

As for this clonotype: This may be a read error, as it is one base from a much larger clone. This chain uses TRBV5-6 with TRBJ1-1, with D hard to call. Germline values: CDR1 SGHDT, CDR2 YYEEEE. The CDR3 has 16 amino acids. The CDR3 region is CANSLSVIAGATEAFF. The CDR3 DNA follows: TGTGCCAACAGCTTGAGTGTCATCGCGGGCGCGACTGAAGCTTTCTTT.

This clonotype was counted many times. This chain uses TRBV28 with TRBJ2-5, with D uncertain. This CDR3 contains 12 residues. CDR1 MDHEN and CDR2 SYDVKM come from the germline V gene. V lost 3 bases and J 2 bases, leaving 4 bases between the germline ends. The CDR3 nucleotides are TGTGCCAGCAGTTTTCATCAAGAGACCCAGTACTTC. Its translation is CASSFHQETQYF.

This sequence joins TRBV6-2 or TRBV6-3 and TRBJ2-7, with 7 bases that match TRBD1. This CDR3 has 14 amino acids. The germline CDR1 and CDR2 sequences are MNHEY and SVGEGT. Trimming at V came to 7 bases and at J to 0 bases, leaving 6 bases not matched to a gene. CDR3 loop: CASKWRTGSYEQYF. CDR3 nucleotides: TGTGCCAGCAAGTGGCGGACAGGCTCCTACGAGCAGTACTTC.

CDR3 region: CASSYGGEDGLTDTQYF. The CDR3 bases are TGTGCCAGCAGTTATGGGGGGGAGGACGGACTTACAGATACGCAGTATTTT. The chain combines TRBV6-9 with TRBJ2-3; 7 bases map to TRBD2. The V gene end was trimmed by 2 bases and the J gene end by 3 bases; junction bases not matched to a gene: 11. The CDR3 sequence is 17 residues long. The V gene's germline CDR1 is MNHGY and CDR2 SVAAGI.

The sample holds many counts of this clonotype. The rearrangement uses TRBV7-9 and TRBJ1-1; D is undetermined. The CDR3 runs 13 residues. From germline, CDR1 is SEHNR and CDR2 FQNEAQ (reference sequence). V was trimmed by 6 bases and J by 2 bases, leaving 10 bases between them. CDR3 sequence reads: CASSTLINTEAFF. The CDR3 DNA reads TGTGCCAGCAGTACCCTAATAAACACTGAAGCTTTCTTT.

This chain uses TRBV19 with TRBJ2-3; TRBD2 matches 9 bases. The V gene end was trimmed by 6 bases and the J gene end by 3 bases; junction bases not matched to a gene: 10. Germline loops: CDR1 LNHDA, CDR2 SQIVND (reference sequence). The CDR3 totals 16 residues. The CDR3 coding sequence is TGTGCCAGTAGAAATCCTAGCGGGGCCCAAACAGATACGCAGTATTTT. It encodes CASRNPSGAQTDTQYF.

In this sample, this clonotype turned up a few times. J is TRBJ1-6 and V is TRBV5-6; D remains ambiguous. Germline values: CDR1 SGHDT, CDR2 YYEEEE. This CDR3 region has 17 residues. V lost 4 bases to trimming and J lost 2 bases, with 16 bases between them. The CDR3 loop is CASSRWTPAAYNSPLHF. In DNA form, the CDR3 reads TGTGCCAGCAGCCGATGGACCCCCGCCGCCTATAATTCACCCCTCCACTTT.

This clonotype was observed many times. The genes are TRBV6-2 or TRBV6-3 and TRBJ2-5; 8 nucleotides agree with TRBD2. Germline lookup yields CDR1 MNHEY and CDR2 SVGEGT. The ends lost 6 bases at V and 2 bases at J; junction bases unmatched: 8. The CDR3 is 15 residues long. CDR3 nucleotide sequence: TGTGCCAGCAGGCCCGGGGGGGCGAAACAAGAGACCCAGTACTTC. Amino acids: CASRPGGAKQETQYF.

The chain joins TRBV7-9 to TRBJ2-7; 13 nucleotides line up with TRBD2. Germline CDR1 is SEHNR and CDR2 is FQNEAQ (reference sequence). CDR3 length: 18 residues. V gave up 5 bases and J gave up 0 bases; unmatched junction bases: 10. The CDR3 coding sequence is TGTGCCAGCAGCCCCGGGACTAGCGGGGCCTTGAGCTCCTACGAGCAGTACTTC. It specifies CASSPGTSGALSSYEQYF.